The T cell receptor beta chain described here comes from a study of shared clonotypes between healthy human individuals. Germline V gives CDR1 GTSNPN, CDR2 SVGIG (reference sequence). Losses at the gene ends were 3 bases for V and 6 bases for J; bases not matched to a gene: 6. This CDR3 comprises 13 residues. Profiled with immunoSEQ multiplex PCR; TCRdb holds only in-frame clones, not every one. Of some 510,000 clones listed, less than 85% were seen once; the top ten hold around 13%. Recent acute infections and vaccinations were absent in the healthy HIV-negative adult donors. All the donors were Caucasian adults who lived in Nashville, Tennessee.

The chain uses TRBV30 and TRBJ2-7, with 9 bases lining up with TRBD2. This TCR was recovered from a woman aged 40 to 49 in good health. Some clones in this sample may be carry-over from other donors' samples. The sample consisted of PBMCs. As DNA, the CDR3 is TGTGCCTGGAGCGCGCTAGCGGGATCCGAGCAGTACTTC. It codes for CAWSALAGSEQYF. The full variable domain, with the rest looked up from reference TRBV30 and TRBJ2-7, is SQTIHQWPATLVQPVGSPLSLECTVEGTSNPNLYWYRQAAGRGLQLLFYSVGIGQISSEVPQNLSASRPQDRQFILSSKKLLLSDSGFYLCAWSALAGSEQYFGPGTRLTVT.